The next 19 T cell receptor beta chains were all read from a single sample in a study of blood T cells in healthy people across ages (dated by TCRdb to between 2014 and 2016). The library came from 5' RACE. Data came from an Illumina HiSeq 2500. A second PCR of 7 to 11 cycles was run with a J-beta primer mix and a sample-barcoded 5' primer. The public sequencing data were trimmed at Q25 with fastp and processed into clonotypes with MiXCR by TCRdb, which kept only in-frame beta chains. Rows are combined by CDR3 protein, so each entry shows the most common genes and DNA. In this sample the table shows about 1.7 million distinct CDR3 sequences, 28% of which occur a single time. The ten largest clones capture 7% to 9% of the sample. Sequenced input: blood. Receptors originate from a woman younger than 45 in good health.

The chain employs TRBV25-1 and TRBJ2-3; D gene uncertain. The CDR3 runs 11 residues. The germline V and J ends were trimmed by 5 bases and 10 bases, with 10 bases remaining between them. In germline, CDR1 is MGHDK, CDR2 SYGVNS. This CDR3 is CASSITDAQYF. The CDR3, as DNA: TGTGCCAGCAGTATAACTGATGCGCAGTATTTT.

This chain joins TRBV25-1 and TRBJ2-2; D may match TRBD1 or TRBD2 (5 bases each). Deletions cut 4 bases from V and 5 bases from J, with 17 bases between. The CDR3 sequence is 16 residues long. The germline V gene encodes CDR1 MGHDK and CDR2 SYGVNS. The CDR3 nucleotides read TGTGCCAGCAGTGTAGCCGGGACCAGAACAACCGGGGAGCTGTTTTTT. Protein product: CASSVAGTRTTGELFF.

With respect to this clonotype: Germline is not matched at one junction end, which may reflect a read error. The chain couples TRBV11-2 to TRBJ2-3; 7 bases line up with TRBD1. CDR3 length: 15 amino acids. Per the germline V gene, CDR1 is SGHAT and CDR2 is FQNNGV. The CDR3 loop reads CASTSGGYDTDTQYF. As DNA, the CDR3 is TGCGCCAGCACCTCAGGGGGATACGACACAGATACGCAGTATTTT. Combining the CDR3 with reference TRBV11-2 and TRBJ2-3 gives the whole variable domain EAGVAQSPRYKIIEKRQSVAFWCNPISGHATLYWYQQILGQGPKLLIQFQNNGVVDDSQLPKDRFSAERLKGVDSTLKIQPAKLEDSAVYLCASTSGGYDTDTQYFGPGTRLTVL.

V gene TRBV7-9 combines with J gene TRBJ2-1; 11 nucleotides agree with TRBD2. This CDR3 has 16 residues. Germline CDR1 reads SEHNR; CDR2 reads FQNEAQ (reference sequence). V trimming: 5 bases; J trimming: 4 bases; junction bases outside the gene matches: 7. The chain's CDR3 is CASSHAGLAVYNEQFF. DNA of the CDR3: TGTGCCAGCAGCCACGCGGGACTAGCGGTTTACAATGAGCAGTTCTTC.

This clonotype was seen a handful of times. The V call is TRBV28, the J call TRBJ1-2; D is perhaps TRBD1 (5 bases). The CDR3 contains 14 residues. Trimming shortened V by 1 base and J by 4 bases, and 10 bases separated the two germline ends. The V gene's germline CDR1 is MDHEN and CDR2 SYDVKM. CDR3 residues: CASSLFGGGYGYTF. CDR3 in DNA: TGTGCCAGCAGTTTATTCGGGGGGGGCTATGGCTACACCTTC.

The chain is built from TRBV7-2 and TRBJ2-7, with D possibly matching TRBD2 (6 bases). V was cut by 0 bases and J by 7 bases, with 13 bases left in between. CDR1 SGHTA and CDR2 FQGNSA come from the germline V gene. This CDR3 spans 14 amino acids. CDR3 nucleotides: TGTGCCAGCAGCTTAGCGCTCCCCGCGGGAGAGCAGTACTTC. Translation gives CASSLALPAGEQYF.

The rearrangement uses TRBV11-2 and TRBJ1-1; a weak D match, TRBD1 (6 bases). This CDR3 region has 15 residues. The V end was cut by 5 bases, the J end by 1 base, with 14 bases between. CDR1 is SGHAT and CDR2 is FQNNGV in the germline V gene. The CDR3 bases are TGTGCCAGCAGCAGACTCTGGACAGCGAACACTGAAGCTTTCTTT. As protein: CASSRLWTANTEAFF.

This clonotype is a singleton in its sample. This could be a read error, since a much larger clone is one nucleotide away. The J gene is TRBJ2-1, the V gene TRBV6-2 or TRBV6-3, with D perhaps matching TRBD2 (5 bases). CDR1 and CDR2 (germline): MNHEY, SVGEGT. V lost 4 bases to trimming and J lost 3 bases, with 13 bases between them. The CDR3 is 15 amino acids. The CDR3 is CASSSLTGIYNEQFF. The CDR3 nucleotides are TGTGCCAGCAGTTCCCTAACGGGAATCTACAATGAGCAGTTCTTC.

The V call is TRBV11-3, the J call TRBJ1-1; a weak D match, TRBD1 (6 bases). The CDR3 covers 14 residues. V lost 5 bases and J lost 1, with 11 bases in between. Germline values: CDR1 SGHNT, CDR2 YENEEA. CDR3 nucleotides: TGTGCCAGCAGCCTGGACAGCCGGAACACTGAAGCTTTCTTT. As protein: CASSLDSRNTEAFF.

This clonotype was recorded at least ten times. The V call is TRBV9, the J call TRBJ2-1, with D perhaps matching TRBD1 (6 bases). The CDR3 spans 16 residues. Germline V gene data show CDR1 as SGDLS and CDR2 as YYNGEE. The V and J ends lost 4 bases and 2 bases respectively, with 16 bases between them. The CDR3, as DNA: TGTGCCAGCAGCCTCTTACAGGGATCGCCCTACAATGAGCAGTTCTTC. This codes for CASSLLQGSPYNEQFF.

V gene TRBV7-8 combines with J gene TRBJ2-3; D uncertain. Germline lookup yields CDR1 SGHVS and CDR2 FQNEAQ. V was trimmed by 2 bases and J by 1 base, leaving 10 bases between them. CDR3 length: 15 amino acids. The CDR3 protein is CASSLQVLRTDTQYF. DNA for the CDR3: TGTGCCAGCAGCTTACAGGTGTTGCGCACAGATACGCAGTATTTT.

The gene calls are TRBV28 and TRBJ2-5, with D perhaps TRBD1 (6 bases). The better agreement between TRBJ2-7 and the DNA end casts doubt on the J call. This CDR3 has 14 amino acids. In germline, CDR1 is MDHEN, CDR2 SYDVKM. The CDR3 protein is CASSLVGALVEQYF. The CDR3 nucleotides read TGTGCCAGCAGTTTAGTGGGGGCGCTTGTCGAGCAGTACTTC.

The chain joins TRBV29-1 to TRBJ1-1, with TRBD1 identical over 8 bases. The CDR3 extends over 14 amino acids. Germline V gives CDR1 SQVTM, CDR2 ANQGSEA. The V gene end was trimmed by 4 bases and the J gene end by 3 bases; junction bases not matched to a gene: 7. The CDR3 region has the DNA TGCAGCGTTGCCGCCACAGGGGGGGACACTGAAGCTTTCTTT. It codes for CSVAATGGDTEAFF. The full variable domain, its missing parts supplied by reference TRBV29-1 and TRBJ1-1, is SAVISQKPSRDICQRGTSLTIQCQVDSQVTMMFWYRQQPGQSLTLIATANQGSEATYESGFVIDKFPISRPNLTFSTLTVSNMSPEDSSIYLCSVAATGGDTEAFFGQGTRLTVV.

As concerns this clonotype: A much larger clone differs by one base, so this may be a read error. The chain carries TRBV4-1 and TRBJ2-7; 7 nucleotides match TRBD2. Near its end, the DNA agrees better with TRBJ2-5, so the J call may be wrong. Germline CDR1 and CDR2: MGHRA and YSYEKL. The CDR3 has 13 amino acids. DNA of the CDR3: TGCGCCAGCAGCCAGAGCGGGGAAGAGACCCAGTACTTC. Encoded protein: CASSQSGEETQYF.

This clonotype was counted only a few times. The chain employs TRBV29-1 and TRBJ2-2, with 10 bases lining up with TRBD1. V gave up 6 bases and J gave up 4 bases; unmatched junction bases: 5. CDR3 length: 14 amino acids. Germline assignment: CDR1 SQVTM and CDR2 ANQGSEA. The CDR3 region is CSVTGTGVTGELFF. The CDR3 coding sequence is TGCAGCGTCACCGGGACAGGGGTCACCGGGGAGCTGTTTTTT.

V usage is TRBV7-9 and J usage is TRBJ2-1, with 7 bases matching TRBD2. Germline-derived CDR1 and CDR2 are SEHNR and FQNEAQ (reference sequence). The ends lost 6 bases at V and 8 bases at J; junction bases unmatched: 16. This CDR3 comprises 16 residues. The CDR3 nucleotides read TGTGCCAGCAGTTGGGCGGGAGCGGGGTTCGCGCATGAGCAGTTCTTC. This encodes CASSWAGAGFAHEQFF.

This clonotype was counted only a few times. The V and J genes are TRBV20-1 and TRBJ2-1, with 11 bases that match TRBD2. From germline, CDR1 is DFQATT and CDR2 SNEGSKA (reference sequence). After removal of 3 bases from V and 10 bases from J, the junction contained 20 bases not matched to a gene. This CDR3 has 18 amino acids. CDR3 sequence reads: CSASPWEGIRLAGGEQFF. In DNA, the CDR3 is TGCAGTGCTAGCCCCTGGGAGGGAATAAGGCTAGCGGGAGGCGAGCAGTTCTTC.

The rearrangement links TRBV24-1 to TRBJ2-2; maybe TRBD1 (6 bases). Germline CDR1 is KGHDR and CDR2 is SFDVKD. The CDR3 is 18 amino acids. Trimming pared 4 bases from V and 2 bases from J, leaving 19 bases between. Written as DNA, the CDR3 is TGTGCCACCAGTGACCGTTGGACAGAAAGCTTAAACACCGGGGAGCTGTTTTTT. Translated: CATSDRWTESLNTGELFF.

This clonotype appeared a few times. The CDR3 is CASSQQANTEAFF. For the CDR3, the DNA is TGCGCCAGCAGTCAACAGGCGAACACTGAAGCTTTCTTT. The V and J genes are TRBV4-1 and TRBJ1-1, with D possibly being TRBD1 (5 bases). This CDR3 is built from 13 residues. Trimming left V 6 bases short and J 1 base short, with 9 bases between. Germline V gene data show CDR1 as MGHRA and CDR2 as YSYEKL.